The next 20 T cell receptor beta chains were all read from a single sample in a study of CD8 T cells in Susac syndrome. RNA was extracted with the RNeasy kit, and a quantity of about 0.45 to 1 ug was reverse transcribed using random hexamers. One entry per CDR3 protein, called by TCRdb with MiXCR from the immunoSEQ multiplex PCR reads. The sample has 150,000 to 160,000 distinct CDR3 sequences, just under 95% seen once. The sequenced material came from CD8+ T cells from PBMCs. All receptors come from a human donor with multiple sclerosis.

The chain links TRBV7-9 to TRBJ2-3; 12 bases are a match to TRBD2. Trimming removed 4 bases from V and 9 bases from J; junction bases left unmatched: 8. CDR1 SEHNR and CDR2 FQNEAQ come from the germline V gene (reference sequence). The CDR3 extends over 15 amino acids. Here the CDR3 reads CASSSIGLAGITQYF. Here the CDR3 DNA reads TGTGCCAGCAGCTCGATCGGACTAGCGGGGATAACGCAGTATTTT.

The rearrangement links TRBV3-1 to TRBJ1-1, with 10 bases aligning to TRBD1. V lost 4 bases to trimming and J lost 1 base; unmatched junction nucleotides: 3. Germline values: CDR1 LGHDT, CDR2 YNNKEL (reference sequence). This CDR3 spans 15 amino acids. The CDR3 protein is CASSRDRGRNTEAFF. The CDR3 nucleotides read TGTGCCAGCAGCCGGGACAGGGGCCGGAACACTGAAGCTTTCTTT.

The J gene is TRBJ2-2, the V gene TRBV3-1; 8 positions agree with TRBD1. From germline, CDR1 is LGHDT and CDR2 YNNKEL (reference sequence). The J segment lost 1 base and the V segment lost 1 base, leaving 2 bases of the junction unmatched. There are 16 residues in the CDR3. CDR3 residues: CASSQAGTGNTGELFF. The CDR3 region has the DNA TGTGCCAGCAGCCAAGCCGGGACAGGGAACACCGGGGAGCTGTTTTTT.

The genes are TRBV3-1 and TRBJ1-2; 8 positions match TRBD1. CDR1 and CDR2 (germline): LGHDT, YNNKEL (reference sequence). V dropped 4 bases and J dropped 8; count of bases not matched to a gene: 6. The CDR3 has 13 residues. CDR3 amino acids: CASSRQGWQGYTF. CDR3 coding DNA: TGTGCCAGCAGCCGACAGGGGTGGCAAGGCTACACCTTC.

The chain is built from TRBV13 and TRBJ2-7; D might be TRBD1 or TRBD2, each matching 5 bases. The ends were cut back, 4 bases at V and 5 bases at J, with 12 bases in the middle. The CDR3 sequence is 13 residues long. Germline loops: CDR1 PRHDT, CDR2 FYEKMQ (reference sequence). The CDR3 region is CASSSWGFNEQYF. For the CDR3, the DNA is TGTGCCAGCAGCTCCTGGGGGTTCAACGAGCAGTACTTC.

The chain links TRBV30 to TRBJ2-1; no firm D call. V was pared by 5 bases and J by 5 bases, with 7 bases between. The germline V gene has CDR1 GTSNPN and CDR2 SVGIG (reference sequence). The CDR3 has 11 amino acids. The CDR3 loop reads CAWAVDNEQFF. The DNA of the CDR3 is TGTGCCTGGGCGGTCGACAATGAGCAGTTCTTC.

The rearrangement uses TRBV29-1 and TRBJ1-1, with 8 bases identical to TRBD1. The CDR3 is 12 residues long. CDR1 and CDR2 from the germline V gene are SQVTM and ANQGSEA. Losses at the gene ends were 4 bases for V and 7 bases for J; bases not matched to a gene: 5. CDR3 sequence (DNA): TGCAGCGTTGGGGGGACAGGAGTTGAAGCTTTCTTT. It specifies CSVGGTGVEAFF.

The chain's CDR3 is CASSKEGRAGGYTF. CDR3 in DNA: TGTGCCAGCAGCAAAGAGGGCAGGGCTGGTGGCTACACCTTC. V usage is TRBV21-1 and J usage is TRBJ1-2; the table assigns TRBD1, which was not confirmed against the DNA. TRBV21-1 is designated a pseudogene. The CDR3 has 14 residues.

The rearrangement joins TRBV5-1 to TRBJ2-3, with D possibly TRBD1 on 6 matching bases. This CDR3 region has 15 residues. Trimming pared 4 bases from V and 2 bases from J, leaving 14 bases between. Germline V gene data show CDR1 as SGHRS and CDR2 as YFSETQ. CDR3: CASSLGQTFTDTQYF. CDR3 bases: TGCGCCAGCAGCCTCGGACAGACTTTCACAGATACGCAGTATTTT.

The V and J genes are TRBV15 and TRBJ2-1; TRBD2 might be the D (5 bases). Germline V lookup: CDR1 LNHNV, CDR2 YYDKDF (reference sequence). V was trimmed by 0 bases and J by 8 bases, leaving 14 bases between them. This CDR3 is built from 15 residues. In nucleotides, the CDR3 is TGTGCCACCAGCAGAGATGGACTGGGAATCGATGAGCAGTTCTTC. Its translation is CATSRDGLGIDEQFF.

The CDR3 is CASSLNRGPPEQYF. CDR3 coding DNA: TGCGCCAGCAGCTTGAACAGGGGGCCCCCGGAGCAGTACTTC. The chain recombines TRBV5-1 with TRBJ2-7, with TRBD1 matching 9 bases. The junction had 6 bases not matched to a gene; V was cut back by 1 base and J by 7 bases. Germline V gene lookup returns CDR1 SGHRS and CDR2 YFSETQ. CDR3 length: 14 residues.

This clonotype was seen just once. The V and J genes are TRBV30 and TRBJ1-2, with a weak D call TRBD1 (6 bases). Germline V lookup: CDR1 GTSNPN, CDR2 SVGIG (reference sequence). The CDR3 contains 12 residues. Trimming stripped 0 bases from V and 7 bases from J, with 9 bases between. In DNA, the CDR3 is TGTGCCTGGAGTGTTACAGGGCTTGGCTACACCTTC. Residues: CAWSVTGLGYTF.

The chain uses TRBV9 and TRBJ2-7, with unresolved D. This CDR3 comprises 13 residues. CDR1 SGDLS and CDR2 YYNGEE come from the germline V gene. With 0 bases removed from V and 3 bases from J, the gap between germline ends came to 7 bases. The CDR3 DNA reads as TGTGCCAGCAGCGTAGAGTCGGGCTACGAGCAGTACTTC. Translating it yields CASSVESGYEQYF.

The chain links TRBV7-6 to TRBJ1-2, with D possibly TRBD1 on 5 matching bases. The CDR3 loop spans 13 amino acids. V lost 5 bases to trimming and J lost 6 bases, with 13 bases between them. Germline CDR1 and CDR2: SGHVS and FNYEAQ. The CDR3 spells CASSGREGDGYTF. CDR3 nucleotides: TGTGCCAGCAGCGGCAGGGAGGGTGATGGCTACACCTTC.

The chain links TRBV5-4 to TRBJ2-3, with TRBD1 identical over 7 bases. The CDR3 sequence is 15 residues long. Per germline, CDR1 SGHNT and CDR2 YYREEE (reference sequence). J was trimmed by 4 bases and V by 2 bases; bases with no gene match: 7. This CDR3 is CASSFRTGKADTQYF. DNA for the CDR3: TGTGCCAGCAGCTTTCGGACAGGAAAAGCAGATACGCAGTATTTT.

In DNA form, the CDR3 reads TGTGCCAGCAGTTACTTGAGGACAGGGGCCCTCTACAATGAGCAGTTCTTC. It yields the protein CASSYLRTGALYNEQFF. The chain recombines TRBV6-2 or TRBV6-3 with TRBJ2-1, with TRBD1 identical over 9 bases. This CDR3 is built from 17 residues. CDR1 is MNHEY and CDR2 is SVGEGT in the germline V gene. Losses at the gene ends were 1 base for V and 3 bases for J; bases not matched to a gene: 7.

The chain combines TRBV6-6 with TRBJ2-7; TRBD1 matches 8 bases. V shed 6 bases, J shed 4 bases, and the junction held 8 bases outside the gene matches. Germline-derived CDR1 and CDR2 are MNHNY and SVGAGI (reference sequence). The CDR3 length is 14 residues. The chain's CDR3 is CASRGGRGPYEQYF. CDR3 sequence (DNA): TGTGCCAGCAGAGGGGGCAGGGGGCCGTACGAGCAGTACTTC.

This CDR3 is CASSLGFGSSYEQYF. The CDR3 DNA reads TGTGCCAGCAGCTTAGGATTCGGAAGTTCCTACGAGCAGTACTTC. This chain joins TRBV7-2 and TRBJ2-7; D gene unclear. CDR1 is SGHTA, CDR2 FQGNSA, per germline. With 1 base removed from V and 1 base from J, the gap between germline ends came to 11 bases. The CDR3 consists of 15 residues.

The rearrangement joins TRBV9 to TRBJ2-5; 8 bases are shared with TRBD2. The CDR3 covers 18 residues. Per the germline V gene, CDR1 is SGDLS and CDR2 is YYNGEE. With 3 bases clipped from V and 4 bases from J, the junction kept 17 bases outside the gene matches. For the CDR3, the DNA is TGTGCCAGCAGCGGCGACTCCCTAAGGCGGGGGGTAGGAGAGACCCAGTACTTC. Translation gives CASSGDSLRRGVGETQYF. Full variable domain (remainder filled in from reference TRBV9 and TRBJ2-5): DSGVTQTPKHLITATGQRVTLRCSPRSGDLSVYWYQQSLDQGLQFLIQYYNGEERAKGNILERFSAQQFPDLHSELNLSSLELGDSALYFCASSGDSLRRGVGETQYFGPGTRLLVL.

The gene calls are TRBV27 and TRBJ1-2, with D uncertain. The CDR3 sequence is 13 residues long. The germline V gene has CDR1 MNHEY and CDR2 SMNVEV (reference sequence). The ends were cut back, 3 bases at V and 4 bases at J, with 9 bases in the middle. The CDR3 DNA reads as TGTGCCAGCAGTTTGCGGCCGGGCTATGGCTACACCTTC. Protein product: CASSLRPGYGYTF.